This passage covers 18 T cell receptor beta chains from one sample sequenced in a study of cytomegalovirus exposure and HLA in healthy donors. Sequenced by immunoSEQ multiplex PCR; TCRdb stores in-frame clones only, minus some. In the table there are 55,000 to 70,000 clones, roughly nine tenths of which are singletons. The specimen sequenced was PBMCs. These receptors all come from a woman aged 25 to 39 in good health and CMV-seronegative.

This clone was seen more than once but under ten times. The chain uses TRBV5-4 and TRBJ2-7; 7 bases align to TRBD1. The CDR3 runs to 13 residues. V shed 4 bases, J shed 5 bases, and the junction held 6 bases outside the gene matches. Germline V gives CDR1 SGHNT, CDR2 YYREEE (reference sequence). The CDR3 DNA follows: TGTGCCAGCAGCCAAGACAGGGTCAACGAGCAGTACTTC. Protein product: CASSQDRVNEQYF.

This clone was observed a few times. The chain has TRBV19 and TRBJ1-5, with a tentative D call TRBD1 (5 bases). The CDR3 consists of 16 residues. Per the germline V gene, CDR1 is LNHDA and CDR2 is SQIVND (reference sequence). The V end was cut by 5 bases, the J end by 9 bases, with 23 bases between. The CDR3 region has the DNA TGTGCCAGTAGTTCCGACTTGGGGCCTCAATATGGGCCCCAGCATTTT. Translating it yields CASSSDLGPQYGPQHF.

This clone was seen only once. The chain combines TRBV27 with TRBJ2-2; 9 bases agree with TRBD2. The CDR3 is made up of 14 amino acids. Germline V lookup: CDR1 MNHEY, CDR2 SMNVEV (reference sequence). V lost 8 bases, J lost 4 bases, and 5 bases stayed unmatched. In DNA, the CDR3 is TGTGCCAGCGGGACTAGCTTCACCACCGGGGAGCTGTTTTTT. It is translated as CASGTSFTTGELFF.

V usage is TRBV7-9 and J usage is TRBJ1-5, with unresolved D. This CDR3 has 13 residues. Trimming shortened V by 1 base and J by 6 bases, and 7 bases separated the two germline ends. CDR1 is SEHNR and CDR2 is FQNEAQ in the germline V gene (reference sequence). CDR3 region: CASSLVETQPQHF. In DNA, the CDR3 is TGTGCCAGCAGCTTAGTAGAAACTCAGCCCCAGCATTTT.

The chain has TRBV5-6 and TRBJ1-3; D call uncertain. Germline-derived CDR1 and CDR2 are SGHDT and YYEEEE. The ends were cut back, 6 bases at V and 0 bases at J, with 10 bases in the middle. This CDR3 is 14 amino acids long. CDR3 amino acids: CASTGLSSGNTIYF. The CDR3 region has the DNA TGTGCCAGCACGGGATTAAGCTCTGGAAACACCATATATTTT.

The J gene is TRBJ2-7, the V gene TRBV4-1; unclear D gene. Trimming removed 1 base from V and 0 bases from J, with 7 bases in between. The CDR3 totals 14 residues. Per the germline V gene, CDR1 is MGHRA and CDR2 is YSYEKL. CDR3 amino acids: CASSQAESSYEQYF. The CDR3 coding sequence is TGCGCCAGCAGCCAAGCGGAGAGCTCCTACGAGCAGTACTTC.

The CDR3 nucleotides are TGTGCCAGCAGTTATCAGCCAGGGATTGGCTACACCTTC. This encodes CASSYQPGIGYTF. V usage is TRBV6-5 and J usage is TRBJ1-2; tentative D call: TRBD1 (5 bases). Germline CDR1 MNHEY, CDR2 SVGAGI. Trimming removed 3 bases at V and 7 bases at J, with 12 bases between. The CDR3 runs 13 residues.

The chain uses TRBV5-1 and TRBJ2-7; D uncertain. Per the germline V gene, CDR1 is SGHRS and CDR2 is YFSETQ. The CDR3 consists of 13 residues. V shed 1 base and J shed 0 bases, with 5 bases lying between them. CDR3 DNA: TGCGCCAGCAGCTTGATGAGCTCCTACGAGCAGTACTTC. As protein: CASSLMSSYEQYF.

This clone came up once. CDR3 in amino acids: CASRAAGGADEQYF. The CDR3 nucleotides are TGTGCCAGCAGGGCAGCGGGAGGGGCAGACGAGCAGTACTTC. The chain uses TRBV6-1 and TRBJ2-7; 10 nucleotides agree with TRBD2. The CDR3 has 14 residues. Germline V gene sequence: CDR1 MNHNS, CDR2 SASEGT. V was clipped by 6 bases and J by 5 bases; unmatched bases: 7.

This chain's CDR3 is CASSNSKTVDYGYTF. DNA of the CDR3: TGTGCCAGCAGCAATAGTAAAACAGTGGACTATGGCTACACCTTC. This chain joins TRBV21-1 and TRBJ1-2; the DNA was not used to check the table's D call, TRBD1. TRBV21-1 corresponds to a pseudogene. The CDR3 spans 15 residues.

The rearrangement uses TRBV7-7 and TRBJ2-1, with D maybe TRBD2 (7 bases). There are 13 residues in the CDR3. V lost 2 bases and J lost 10, with 12 bases in between. Germline CDR1 and CDR2: SSHAT and FNYEAQ (reference sequence). The CDR3 is CASSLRGREEQFF. CDR3 bases: TGTGCCAGCAGCTTAAGGGGGAGGGAGGAGCAGTTCTTC.

The chain recombines TRBV7-9 with TRBJ2-7; 10 bases map to TRBD1. Germline CDR1 reads SEHNR; CDR2 reads FQNEAQ (reference sequence). The CDR3 totals 13 residues. With V trimmed by 8 bases and J by 3 bases, 4 bases remained unmatched. The CDR3 protein is CASRQGAFYEQYF. CDR3 coding DNA: TGTGCCAGCCGACAGGGGGCTTTCTACGAGCAGTACTTC.

The chain has TRBV5-8 and TRBJ2-3, with a possible D match to TRBD2 (6 bases). Germline V gives CDR1 SGHTS, CDR2 YDEGEE. The CDR3 extends over 14 amino acids. The ends were cut back, 0 bases at V and 8 bases at J, with 13 bases in the middle. In DNA form, the CDR3 reads TGTGCCAGCAGCTTGGTCCAGGAGGGAGCTACGCAGTATTTT. Amino acids: CASSLVQEGATQYF. Full variable domain (outside the CDR3, taken from reference TRBV5-8 and TRBJ2-3): EAGVTQSPTHLIKTRGQQATLRCSPISGHTSVYWYQQALGLGLQFLLWYDEGEERNRGNFPPRFSGRQFPNYSSELNVNALELEDSALYLCASSLVQEGATQYFGPGTRLTVL.

The rearrangement joins TRBV6-5 to TRBJ2-3; D uncertain. The CDR3 contains 12 residues. V was shortened by 4 bases and J by 2 bases, with 4 bases between the two germline ends. From germline, CDR1 is MNHEY and CDR2 SVGAGI. CDR3: CASSSNTDTQYF. The CDR3 bases are TGTGCCAGCAGTTCCAACACAGATACGCAGTATTTT.

Here the CDR3 DNA reads TGTGCCAGCAGCTTAGATGGGGCAGGGGTCTTGGGCTACACCTTC. Translated: CASSLDGAGVLGYTF. The rearrangement links TRBV11-2 to TRBJ1-2, with D perhaps TRBD1 (6 bases). Germline lookup yields CDR1 SGHAT and CDR2 FQNNGV. The CDR3 covers 15 residues. Trimming stripped 0 bases from V and 8 bases from J, with 16 bases between.

This clone was seen just once. The V gene is TRBV5-1, the J gene TRBJ2-3; no firm D call. Germline lookup yields CDR1 SGHRS and CDR2 YFSETQ. This CDR3 comprises 12 residues. Deletions cut 0 bases from V and 6 bases from J, with 5 bases between. The CDR3 DNA follows: TGCGCCAGCAGCTTGGAAGCGGATACGCAGTATTTT. Protein sequence: CASSLEADTQYF.

The chain couples TRBV2 to TRBJ2-7, with no clear D. Germline V gene data show CDR1 as SNHLY and CDR2 as FYNNEI. The ends were cut back, 2 bases at V and 0 bases at J, with 8 bases in the middle. CDR3 length: 14 residues. For the CDR3, the DNA is TGTGCCAGCAGTGAAAGTCCTAACTCCTACGAGCAGTACTTC. Protein: CASSESPNSYEQYF. The full variable domain, with the rest looked up from reference TRBV2 and TRBJ2-7, is EPEVTQTPSHQVTQMGQEVILRCVPISNHLYFYWYRQILGQKVEFLVSFYNNEISEKSEIFDDQFSVERPDGSNFTLKIRSTKLEDSAMYFCASSESPNSYEQYFGPGTRLTVT.

The V and J genes are TRBV25-1 and TRBJ1-3, with D unresolved. The CDR3 has 15 residues. V lost 4 bases and J 0 bases, leaving 10 bases between the germline ends. CDR1 MGHDK and CDR2 SYGVNS come from the germline V gene. The CDR3 reads CASSGFESSGNTIYF. Written as DNA, the CDR3 is TGTGCCAGCAGTGGTTTTGAGAGCTCTGGAAACACCATATATTTT.